The rows below give T cell receptor beta chains drawn from one sample of a study of cytomegalovirus exposure and HLA in healthy donors. Profiling relied on immunoSEQ multiplex PCR, and the TCRdb table lists in-frame clones only, not all of them. This table holds about 130,000 clones, approximately 80% found once. Material: PBMCs. Source of these receptors: a man aged 18 to 35 in good health and CMV-seronegative. Both conserved end residues are trimmed from each CDR3.

J gene: TRBJ1-5; V gene: TRBV9; CDR3 protein: ASSEQGNSNQPQH
J gene: TRBJ1-2; V gene: TRBV27; CDR3 protein: ASSTRQGASYGYT
J gene: TRBJ1-2; V gene: TRBV4-3; CDR3 protein: ASSQADRDYGYT
J gene: TRBJ1-4; V gene: TRBV2; CDR3 protein: ATQQGYGEKLF
J gene: TRBJ2-7; V gene: TRBV10-1; CDR3 protein: ASGDYYEQY
J gene: TRBJ2-7; V gene: TRBV28; CDR3 protein: ASSQKLLGLRVKAVGYEQY
J gene: TRBJ2-3; V gene: TRBV30; CDR3 protein: AWSVGLAGASTDTQY
J gene: TRBJ2-2; V gene: TRBV6-5; CDR3 protein: ASTPPTGFGELF
J gene: TRBJ2-7; V gene: TRBV27; CDR3 protein: ASSARGRTYEQY
J gene: TRBJ2-2; V gene: TRBV11-2; CDR3 protein: ASSPRTQGGTGELF
J gene: TRBJ2-3; V gene: TRBV4-1; CDR3 protein: ASSQGEGTTTDTQY
J gene: TRBJ1-6; V gene: TRBV5-4; CDR3 protein: ASSFLKEKISYNSPLH
J gene: TRBJ1-2; V gene: TRBV4-1; CDR3 protein: ASEIARWGRGGYT
J gene: TRBJ2-7; V gene: TRBV10-1; CDR3 protein: ASSELKQGYGYEQY
J gene: TRBJ2-6; V gene: TRBV25-1; CDR3 protein: ASSGRDFSGANVLT
J gene: TRBJ2-7; V gene: TRBV27; CDR3 protein: ASGGQISYEQY
J gene: TRBJ2-3; V gene: TRBV6-5; CDR3 protein: ASTFPGTDTQY
J gene: TRBJ2-5; V gene: TRBV5-1; CDR3 protein: ASSFGSEETQY
J gene: TRBJ1-2; V gene: TRBV7-9; CDR3 protein: SSSPRNYGYT
J gene: TRBJ1-2; V gene: TRBV19; CDR3 protein: ASSLSQGAPYGYT
J gene: TRBJ1-5; V gene: TRBV28; CDR3 protein: ASSLVQGGRSRLSPQH
J gene: TRBJ2-1; V gene: TRBV10-1; CDR3 protein: ASSDAGQGFHNEQF
J gene: TRBJ2-1; V gene: TRBV11-3; CDR3 protein: ASSSWDRGNNEQF
J gene: TRBJ1-1; V gene: TRBV28; CDR3 protein: ASSSPTGGATEAF
J gene: TRBJ2-5; V gene: TRBV10-3; CDR3 protein: AIGPVRDQETQY
J gene: TRBJ1-2; V gene: TRBV27; CDR3 protein: ASSFRGTYGYT
J gene: TRBJ1-3; V gene: TRBV7-2; CDR3 protein: ASSRRWTGSGNTIY
J gene: TRBJ2-5; V gene: TRBV27; CDR3 protein: ASSLDRGSETQY
J gene: TRBJ2-2; V gene: TRBV7-6; CDR3 protein: ASSPKTGPPSGELF
J gene: TRBJ2-1; V gene: TRBV5-6; CDR3 protein: ASSRDSGLSEQF
J gene: TRBJ2-7; V gene: TRBV4-3; CDR3 protein: ASSPRDSSYEQY
J gene: TRBJ1-4; V gene: TRBV6-1; CDR3 protein: ASSDTGESEKLF
J gene: TRBJ2-2; V gene: TRBV5-4; CDR3 protein: ASSLWTGAVTGELF
J gene: TRBJ2-5; V gene: TRBV28; CDR3 protein: ASSLYWAAQETQY
J gene: TRBJ2-7; V gene: TRBV2; CDR3 protein: ASSEVASELGEQY
J gene: TRBJ2-1; V gene: TRBV6-1; CDR3 protein: ASSETGGEQF
J gene: TRBJ1-2; V gene: TRBV30; CDR3 protein: AWSVGGHGYT
J gene: TRBJ1-6; V gene: TRBV7-9; CDR3 protein: ASSFLTGSNSPLH
J gene: TRBJ2-1; V gene: TRBV9; CDR3 protein: ASSVALRPSVGEQF
J gene: TRBJ2-5; V gene: TRBV4-3; CDR3 protein: ASSQQLARETQY
J gene: TRBJ1-5; V gene: TRBV2; CDR3 protein: ASRYGIGNQPQH
J gene: TRBJ1-5; V gene: TRBV7-9; CDR3 protein: ASSLVGEQGEAQH
J gene: TRBJ2-7; V gene: TRBV29-1; CDR3 protein: SVVSGKNRGPRYEQY
J gene: TRBJ1-1; V gene: TRBV7-9; CDR3 protein: ASSFSAVHLGPF
J gene: TRBJ2-7; V gene: TRBV30; CDR3 protein: ACVSRTGSYEQY
J gene: TRBJ1-2; V gene: TRBV30; CDR3 protein: AWSAGNYGYT
J gene: TRBJ2-7; V gene: TRBV28; CDR3 protein: ASSPGQGYEQY
J gene: TRBJ2-2; V gene: TRBV29-1; CDR3 protein: SVVKGTGELF
J gene: TRBJ1-2; V gene: TRBV29-1; CDR3 protein: SVVDYINGGYT
J gene: TRBJ2-2; V gene: TRBV29-1; CDR3 protein: SVEVGQPNTGELF
J gene: TRBJ1-6; V gene: TRBV9; CDR3 protein: ASSSRTGEWSPLH
J gene: TRBJ2-4; V gene: TRBV5-1; CDR3 protein: ASSLSLSAKNIQY